This TCR beta chain was sequenced in a study of molecular identifiers for immune sequencing clone quantification. Germline CDR1 is MNHNS and CDR2 is SASEGT. V shed 3 bases, J shed 5 bases, and the junction held 15 bases outside the gene matches. The CDR3 length is 20 residues. TCRdb re-analysed the PCR reads in MiXCR, keeping a single row per CDR3 protein. Here the sample spans fewer than 350,000 distinct CDR3 sequences, 24% being singletons. The sample taken for sequencing was naive CD8+ T cells from blood, with Jurkat cell RNA spiked in. As to subset: FACS-sorted CD8+CD4-CCR7+CD45RA+ naive T cells. The source of this sequence is a human donor in good health. Some libraries in this study had Jurkat cell RNA spiked in. This chain uses TRBV6-1 with TRBJ2-2, with 13 bases identical to TRBD2. DNA of the CDR3: TGTGCCAGCAGTGATAGGACGCTAACTAGCGGGAGGGAACAAACCGGGGAGCTGTTTTTT. Its translation is CASSDRTLTSGREQTGELFF.